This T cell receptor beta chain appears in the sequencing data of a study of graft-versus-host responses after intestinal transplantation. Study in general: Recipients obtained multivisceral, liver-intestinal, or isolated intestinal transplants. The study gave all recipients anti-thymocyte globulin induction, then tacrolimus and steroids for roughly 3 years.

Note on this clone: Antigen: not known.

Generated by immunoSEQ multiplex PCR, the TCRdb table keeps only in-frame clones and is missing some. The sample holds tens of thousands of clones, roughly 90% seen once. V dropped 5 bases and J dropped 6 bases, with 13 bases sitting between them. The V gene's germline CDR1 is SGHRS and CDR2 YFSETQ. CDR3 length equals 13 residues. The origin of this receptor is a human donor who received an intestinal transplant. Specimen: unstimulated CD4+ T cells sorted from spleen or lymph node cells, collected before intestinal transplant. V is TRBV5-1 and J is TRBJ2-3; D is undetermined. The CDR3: CASSNGDRDTQYF. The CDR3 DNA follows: TGCGCCAGCAGTAATGGAGATCGGGATACGCAGTATTTT.